These 21 T cell receptor beta chains share one sample of origin, sequenced in a study of cytomegalovirus exposure and HLA in healthy donors. PCR was performed using 60 Vbeta and 13 Jbeta primers. Only in-frame clones appear in the TCRdb table, and some are missing; sequencing was by immunoSEQ multiplex PCR. The sample has 140,000 to 150,000 clones, about three quarters seen once. Source material: PBMCs. Source of these receptors: a male donor in good health and CMV-seronegative.

This sequence joins TRBV19 and TRBJ2-7; perhaps TRBD2 as D (6 bases). With 6 bases removed from V and 6 bases from J, the gap between germline ends came to 15 bases. In germline, CDR1 is LNHDA, CDR2 SQIVND (reference sequence). The CDR3 is made up of 13 amino acids. The CDR3 loop is CASSPLSRGEQYF. The CDR3 DNA reads TGTGCCAGTAGCCCCCTTTCGCGGGGCGAGCAGTACTTC.

The genes are TRBV6-5 and TRBJ2-2, with D perhaps TRBD2 (5 bases). Germline loops: CDR1 MNHEY, CDR2 SVGAGI. CDR3 size: 15 residues. Trimming pared 2 bases from V and 6 bases from J, leaving 13 bases between. The CDR3 nucleotides are TGTGCCAGCAGTTACAAGCGGATAGGACCCGGGGAGCTGTTTTTT. The encoded protein is CASSYKRIGPGELFF.

This rearrangement joins TRBV5-6 to TRBJ2-7; TRBD2 agrees at 11 bases. The CDR3 loop spans 13 amino acids. The V segment lost 4 bases and the J segment 5 bases; nucleotides outside the gene matches: 2. Germline V gives CDR1 SGHDT, CDR2 YYEEEE. The CDR3, as DNA: TGTGCCAGCAGCAATAGCGGGAGGGACGAGCAGTACTTC. It is translated as CASSNSGRDEQYF.

The rearrangement links TRBV15 to TRBJ2-3; D not certain. The germline V gene has CDR1 LNHNV and CDR2 YYDKDF (reference sequence). V gave up 3 bases and J gave up 2 bases, with 12 bases separating them. The CDR3 is 15 residues long. The CDR3 DNA sequence: TGTGCCACCAGCAGTGCGGATAAATACACAGATACGCAGTATTTT. It codes for CATSSADKYTDTQYF. Filled out from reference TRBV15 and TRBJ2-3, the complete variable domain reads DAMVIQNPRYQVTQFGKPVTLSCSQTLNHNVMYWYQQKSSQAPKLLFHYYDKDFNNEADTPDNFQSRRPNTSFCFLDIRSPGLGDTAMYLCATSSADKYTDTQYFGPGTRLTVL.

J is TRBJ2-7 and V is TRBV5-8; D perhaps matches TRBD1 (6 bases). CDR1 and CDR2 from the germline V gene are SGHTS and YDEGEE. The CDR3 is made up of 14 amino acids. V lost 2 bases and J 3 bases, leaving 12 bases between the germline ends. The CDR3 reads CASSFRQEGYEQYF. In DNA form, the CDR3 reads TGTGCCAGCAGCTTCCGACAGGAAGGCTACGAGCAGTACTTC.

V usage is TRBV5-4 and J usage is TRBJ2-7; 8 nucleotides align to TRBD2. The V gene's germline CDR1 is SGHNT and CDR2 YYREEE (reference sequence). After removal of 3 bases from V and 7 bases from J, the junction contained 6 bases not matched to a gene. This CDR3 is 13 amino acids long. CDR3 in DNA: TGTGCCAGCAGCTCGGGGGGGTCCTGGGAGCAGTACTTC. Translating it yields CASSSGGSWEQYF.

This rearrangement joins TRBV28 to TRBJ2-3; D possibly corresponds to TRBD2 (5 bases). This CDR3 contains 15 residues. The germline V and J ends were trimmed by 1 base and 4 bases, with 12 bases remaining between them. Germline CDR1 reads MDHEN; CDR2 reads SYDVKM. The CDR3 region is CASSLSLAFSDTQYF. CDR3 nucleotides: TGTGCCAGCAGTTTATCCCTAGCATTTTCAGATACGCAGTATTTT.

This clone appeared once. This rearrangement joins TRBV6-4 to TRBJ1-2; D not certain. The V end lost 2 bases, the J end lost 2 bases, and 12 bases lay between the germline ends. The CDR3 covers 15 residues. Germline assignment: CDR1 MRHNA and CDR2 SNTAGT. This CDR3 is CASSDMGRSNYGYTF. CDR3 nucleotide sequence: TGTGCCAGCAGTGACATGGGGAGGAGCAACTATGGCTACACCTTC.

To note about this clone: An end of the junction differs from the germline gene, which may be a read error. The J gene is TRBJ2-7, the V gene TRBV7-9, with TRBD2 as a possible D gene (6 bases). Germline V lookup: CDR1 SEHNR, CDR2 FQNEAQ (reference sequence). The CDR3 consists of 16 residues. The CDR3 reads CSSSLDRPGGSYEQYF. For the CDR3, the DNA is TGTTCCAGCAGCTTAGATCGCCCCGGGGGATCCTACGAGCAGTACTTC.

The J gene is TRBJ2-5, the V gene TRBV7-2, with D maybe TRBD2 (6 bases). Per the germline V gene, CDR1 is SGHTA and CDR2 is FQGNSA. The CDR3 totals 14 residues. Trimming took 4 bases from V and 5 from J, leaving 14 bases between them. Written as DNA, the CDR3 is TGTGCCAGCAGCTCCCGGGGGTTGACTGAGACCCAGTACTTC. Translating gives CASSSRGLTETQYF.

The genes are TRBV21-1 and TRBJ1-1; the listed D gene, TRBD1, was not tested against the DNA. TRBV21-1 is a pseudogene segment. The CDR3 has 15 amino acids. Here the CDR3 reads CASSKARQGVAEAFF. CDR3 nucleotide sequence: TGTGCCAGCAGCAAAGCCCGACAGGGGGTGGCTGAAGCTTTCTTT.

The V call is TRBV7-3, the J call TRBJ1-2; the D gene is possibly TRBD1 (6 bases). Trimming shortened V by 1 base and J by 8 bases, and 17 bases separated the two germline ends. The germline CDR1 and CDR2 sequences are SGHTA and FQGTGA. This CDR3 is 15 amino acids long. Here the CDR3 DNA reads TGTGCCAGCAGCTTAAACGGGGGGGGCTTTAACGGCTACACCTTC. It translates to CASSLNGGGFNGYTF.

This chain links TRBV10-3 with TRBJ2-1; D possibly corresponds to TRBD2 (5 bases). The V gene lost 0 bases and the J gene lost 3 bases, with 9 bases spanning the gap. This CDR3 is built from 15 residues. Germline CDR1 reads ENHRY; CDR2 reads SYGVKD. CDR3 region: CAISESTRGYNEQFF. The CDR3 coding sequence is TGTGCCATCAGTGAGTCGACTCGGGGCTACAATGAGCAGTTCTTC.

This sequence joins TRBV6-5 and TRBJ1-1; tentatively, D is TRBD1 (5 bases). CDR1 MNHEY and CDR2 SVGAGI come from the germline V gene. There are 13 residues in the CDR3. V was pared by 2 bases and J by 11 bases, with 15 bases between. This chain's CDR3 is CASSYEGLVGAFF. CDR3 in DNA: TGTGCCAGCAGTTACGAGGGACTTGTTGGGGCTTTCTTT.

This chain joins TRBV7-3 and TRBJ2-1, with 7 bases fitting TRBD2. Losses at the gene ends were 6 bases for V and 3 bases for J; bases not matched to a gene: 8. This CDR3 region has 15 residues. Germline CDR1 SGHTA, CDR2 FQGTGA. CDR3 coding DNA: TGTGCCAGCAGTTATTCACCGGGAGGCTACAATGAGCAGTTCTTC. This translates into CASSYSPGGYNEQFF.

J is TRBJ2-3 and V is TRBV7-8; 14 bases map to TRBD2. The CDR3 is 17 amino acids. Germline-derived CDR1 and CDR2 are SGHVS and FQNEAQ. After removal of 5 bases from V and 6 bases from J, the junction contained 10 bases not matched to a gene. The CDR3 spells CASSPSMTSGGADTQYF. The CDR3, as DNA: TGTGCCAGCAGCCCAAGCATGACTAGCGGGGGGGCGGATACGCAGTATTTT.

In this sample, this clone turned up a few times. The chain has TRBV29-1 and TRBJ2-2; TRBD1 matches at 8 bases. This CDR3 region has 14 residues. The trim removed 5 bases at V and 1 base at J, leaving 3 bases unmatched. CDR1 and CDR2 (germline): SQVTM, ANQGSEA. The CDR3 is CSVWTGMNTGELFF. DNA for the CDR3: TGCAGCGTTTGGACAGGGATGAACACCGGGGAGCTGTTTTTT.

The V and J genes are TRBV4-1 and TRBJ2-5; D remains ambiguous. The CDR3 is made up of 11 amino acids. Deletions cut 0 bases from V and 9 bases from J, with 5 bases between. CDR1 is MGHRA and CDR2 is YSYEKL in the germline V gene. The CDR3 coding sequence is TGCGCCAGCAGCCAAGACCAGGCCCAGTACTTC. As protein: CASSQDQAQYF.

The rearrangement uses TRBV27 and TRBJ2-7; 8 nucleotides line up with TRBD2. This CDR3 region has 14 residues. The germline V gene encodes CDR1 MNHEY and CDR2 SMNVEV (reference sequence). The V gene end was trimmed by 3 bases and the J gene end by 5 bases; junction bases not matched to a gene: 6. The CDR3 loop reads CASSFFSGTDEQYF. The CDR3 coding sequence is TGTGCCAGCAGTTTCTTTAGCGGGACCGACGAGCAGTACTTC.

The chain is built from TRBV7-9 and TRBJ1-6; D call uncertain. Germline lookup yields CDR1 SEHNR and CDR2 FQNEAQ (reference sequence). The CDR3 has 18 residues. The V end was cut by 5 bases, the J end by 0 bases, with 17 bases between. The CDR3 bases are TGTGCCAGCAGCCTACCCCCGGGGAGGCGCTCCTATAATTCACCCCTCCACTTT. It is translated as CASSLPPGRRSYNSPLHF.

The rearrangement links TRBV6-6 to TRBJ2-5; 9 bases agree with TRBD1. The ends lost 6 bases at V and 4 bases at J; junction bases unmatched: 9. Germline V CDR1 and CDR2: MNHNY, SVGAGI (reference sequence). The CDR3 runs to 15 residues. The CDR3 bases are TGTGCCAGCAGCACGACAGGGGGGGATCGAGAGACCCAGTACTTC. Its protein is CASSTTGGDRETQYF.